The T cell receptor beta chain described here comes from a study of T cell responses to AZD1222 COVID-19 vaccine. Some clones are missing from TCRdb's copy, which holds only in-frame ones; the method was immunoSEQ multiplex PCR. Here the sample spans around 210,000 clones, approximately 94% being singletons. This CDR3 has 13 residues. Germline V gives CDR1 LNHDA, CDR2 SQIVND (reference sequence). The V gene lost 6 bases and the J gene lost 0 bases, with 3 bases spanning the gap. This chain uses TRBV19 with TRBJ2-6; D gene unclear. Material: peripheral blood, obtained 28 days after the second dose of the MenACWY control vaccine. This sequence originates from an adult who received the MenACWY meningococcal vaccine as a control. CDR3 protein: CASRSSGANVLTF. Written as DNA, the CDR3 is TGTGCCAGTAGGAGCTCTGGGGCCAACGTCCTGACTTTC. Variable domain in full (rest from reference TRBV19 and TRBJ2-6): DGGITQSPKYLFRKEGQNVTLSCEQNLNHDAMYWYRQDPGQGLRLIYYSQIVNDFQKGDIAEGYSVSREKKESFPLTVTSAQKNPTAFYLCASRSSGANVLTFGAGSRLTVL.